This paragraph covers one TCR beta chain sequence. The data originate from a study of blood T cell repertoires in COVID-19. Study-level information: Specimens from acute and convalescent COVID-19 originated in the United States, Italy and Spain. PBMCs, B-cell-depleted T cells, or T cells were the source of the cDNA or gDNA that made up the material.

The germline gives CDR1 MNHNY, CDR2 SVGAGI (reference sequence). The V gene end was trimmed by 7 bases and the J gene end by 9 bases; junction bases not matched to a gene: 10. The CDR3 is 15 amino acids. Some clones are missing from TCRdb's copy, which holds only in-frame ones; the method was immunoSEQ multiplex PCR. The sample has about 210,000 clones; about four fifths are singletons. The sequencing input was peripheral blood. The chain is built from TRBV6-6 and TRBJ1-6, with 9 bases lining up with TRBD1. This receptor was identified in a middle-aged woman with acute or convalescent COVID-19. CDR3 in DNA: TGTGCCAGCATGAAGGGGACAGGGAGTTCTTCACCCCTCCACTTT. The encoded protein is CASMKGTGSSSPLHF.